This T cell receptor (beta chain) was documented in a study of OX40 agonist ivuxolimab in advanced cancers. Study-level information: Melanoma, hepatocellular carcinoma, head and neck or renal cell cancer occurred in dose-escalation patients. Two patients with cutaneous melanoma and one with hepatocellular carcinoma, three in total, showed partial responses.

About this clone: Its antigen is currently unknown.

Collection of blood occurred at baseline, at cycle 4 day 1, and at cycle 7 day 1. General study results and limits: Averaged across samples, CD8+ T cells carried more expanded clones than CD4+ did.

Clones were read by immunoSEQ multiplex PCR, and TCRdb kept only the in-frame ones, dropping some. The sample consists of some 17,000 clones, over 75% of them appearing once. The sequence was obtained from an adult with an advanced solid tumor such as melanoma, head and neck, liver or kidney cancer. The specimen comprised CD4+ or CD8+ T cells sorted from blood, sampled in a trial of the OX40 agonist ivuxolimab.

The CDR3 DNA reads TGTGCCACCGAAAAGCGGGCGTACCAAGAGACCCAGTACTTC. Protein sequence: CATEKRAYQETQYF. V usage is TRBV2 and J usage is TRBJ2-5; tentative D call: TRBD2 (6 bases). This CDR3 is built from 14 residues. The V gene lost 10 bases and the J gene lost 0 bases, with 15 bases spanning the gap. The germline CDR1 and CDR2 sequences are SNHLY and FYNNEI.